What follows are 27 T cell receptor beta chains derived from one specimen sequenced in a study of blood T cell repertoires in COVID-19. The data were produced by immunoSEQ multiplex PCR, yet TCRdb's version contains in-frame clones alone and is incomplete. The data contain hundreds of thousands of clones, roughly nine tenths of them singletons. The specimen was peripheral blood. The receptors were gathered from a woman aged 55-75 years who had recovered from COVID-19.

This chain uses TRBV27 with TRBJ1-4, with 9 bases that match TRBD1. CDR1 is MNHEY and CDR2 is SMNVEV in the germline V gene (reference sequence). Trimming took 5 bases from V and 10 from J; bases not matched to a gene: 14. The CDR3 loop spans 16 amino acids. The CDR3: CASSANSDRGGGKLFF. The CDR3 nucleotides read TGTGCCAGCAGTGCCAACTCCGACAGGGGGGGAGGAAAACTGTTTTTT.

The gene calls are TRBV9 and TRBJ1-1; 7 bases agree with TRBD1. The CDR3 contains 14 residues. V lost 3 bases and J lost 2; bases outside the gene matches: 4. The germline V gene encodes CDR1 SGDLS and CDR2 YYNGEE. The CDR3: CASSGGQRNTEAFF. CDR3 DNA: TGTGCCAGCAGCGGGGGACAGAGAAACACTGAAGCTTTCTTT.

The J gene is TRBJ2-7, the V gene TRBV9; the D gene is possibly TRBD2 (6 bases). Germline CDR1 and CDR2: SGDLS and YYNGEE. This CDR3 contains 16 residues. The V gene lost 3 bases and the J gene lost 2 bases, with 18 bases spanning the gap. DNA for the CDR3: TGTGCCAGCAGCGGAGGAGGGATCGGGAGCACCTACGAGCAGTACTTC. This codes for CASSGGGIGSTYEQYF.

This clone has just one count. This rearrangement joins TRBV6-5 to TRBJ2-2; TRBD1 is a possible D gene (5 bases). The germline V gene has CDR1 MNHEY and CDR2 SVGAGI. The CDR3 covers 15 residues. The germline V and J ends were trimmed by 6 bases and 1 base, with 12 bases remaining between them. CDR3 loop: CASRLGAGNTGELFF. In DNA, the CDR3 is TGTGCCAGCAGGCTTGGGGCCGGGAACACCGGGGAGCTGTTTTTT.

This chain links TRBV9 with TRBJ2-2; 11 bases match TRBD1. Germline trimming cut 3 bases from V and 0 bases from J; bases unmatched to any gene: 4. CDR3 size: 17 residues. In germline, CDR1 is SGDLS, CDR2 YYNGEE. CDR3 loop: CASSAQDRGPNTGELFF. The CDR3 bases are TGTGCCAGCAGCGCCCAGGACAGGGGGCCGAACACCGGGGAGCTGTTTTTT.

The rearrangement links TRBV4-3 to TRBJ2-2; TRBD2 matches 8 bases. Germline assignment: CDR1 LGHNA and CDR2 YSLEER. V lost 5 bases and J lost 1; bases outside the gene matches: 12. The CDR3 is made up of 18 amino acids. CDR3 residues: CASSYERGTNLNTGELFF. Written as DNA, the CDR3 is TGCGCCAGCAGCTACGAGCGGGGGACTAACCTGAACACCGGGGAGCTGTTTTTT.

The genes are TRBV19 and TRBJ2-1; 10 nucleotides align to TRBD2. Germline V gene lookup returns CDR1 LNHDA and CDR2 SQIVND (reference sequence). The CDR3 contains 15 residues. The ends lost 6 bases at V and 4 bases at J; junction bases unmatched: 6. The CDR3 sequence is CASSTLAGAYNEQFF. The CDR3 DNA follows: TGTGCCAGTAGCACCCTAGCGGGGGCTTACAATGAGCAGTTCTTC.

This clone was observed a single time. V gene TRBV5-1 combines with J gene TRBJ1-2, with D perhaps TRBD1 (5 bases). Trimming shortened V by 0 bases and J by 2 bases, and 11 bases separated the two germline ends. This CDR3 region has 15 residues. Germline V gives CDR1 SGHRS, CDR2 YFSETQ. In DNA, the CDR3 is TGCGCCAGCAGCTTGGATGTGGGGCGAAACTATGGCTACACCTTC. This translates into CASSLDVGRNYGYTF. Using reference TRBV5-1 and TRBJ1-2 for the parts outside the CDR3, the full variable domain is KAGVTQTPRYLIKTRGQQVTLSCSPISGHRSVSWYQQTPGQGLQFLFEYFSETQRNKGNFPGRFSGRQFSNSRSEMNVSTLELGDSALYLCASSLDVGRNYGYTFGSGTRLTVV.

The chain links TRBV4-3 to TRBJ2-1, with D unresolved. The germline gives CDR1 LGHNA, CDR2 YSLEER. The ends were cut back, 0 bases at V and 7 bases at J, with 13 bases in the middle. The length of the CDR3 is 15 residues. CDR3 loop: CASSQDWLAHNEQFF. CDR3 DNA: TGCGCCAGCAGCCAAGACTGGTTAGCCCATAATGAGCAGTTCTTC.

The chain couples TRBV11-2 to TRBJ2-5; D might be TRBD1 (6 bases). CDR1 and CDR2 (germline): SGHAT, FQNNGV. The CDR3 extends over 14 amino acids. Deletions cut 1 base from V and 4 bases from J, with 10 bases between. The CDR3 bases are TGTGCCAGCAGCTTAGGGTCAGGGGCAGAGACCCAGTACTTC. Protein sequence: CASSLGSGAETQYF.

The chain has TRBV10-3 and TRBJ1-5, with D possibly matching TRBD1 (5 bases). This CDR3 spans 13 amino acids. Germline values: CDR1 ENHRY, CDR2 SYGVKD. Trimming removed 10 bases from V and 6 bases from J, with 16 bases in between. The CDR3 spells CATEGQSGQPQHF. The CDR3 nucleotides read TGTGCCACGGAAGGACAAAGTGGTCAGCCCCAGCATTTT.

The chain links TRBV18 to TRBJ1-5; a weak D match, TRBD1 (5 bases). Germline CDR1 is KGHSH and CDR2 is LQKENI. There are 13 residues in the CDR3. Trimming removed 4 bases from V and 6 bases from J, with 10 bases in between. The CDR3: CASSQGVGQPQHF. The DNA of the CDR3 is TGTGCCAGCTCACAAGGGGTTGGTCAGCCCCAGCATTTT.

The chain couples TRBV2 to TRBJ1-4; tentatively, D is TRBD1 (6 bases). In germline, CDR1 is SNHLY, CDR2 FYNNEI. The V gene lost 8 bases and the J gene lost 4 bases, with 23 bases spanning the gap. CDR3 size: 17 residues. CDR3 nucleotide sequence: TGTGCCAGCGAAGGAATAACAGGGATGGGGAGTAATGAAAAACTGTTTTTT. As protein: CASEGITGMGSNEKLFF.

The chain is built from TRBV11-2 and TRBJ1-1, with D possibly matching TRBD1 (6 bases). Germline-derived CDR1 and CDR2 are SGHAT and FQNNGV. This CDR3 has 16 residues. V lost 4 bases and J lost 2, with 17 bases in between. The CDR3 reads CASSSGPDRFNTEAFF. Here the CDR3 DNA reads TGTGCCAGCAGCTCCGGCCCGGACAGATTTAACACTGAAGCTTTCTTT.

J is TRBJ1-1 and V is TRBV5-6, with D unresolved. Trimming removed 4 bases from V and 0 bases from J, with 10 bases in between. Germline CDR1 reads SGHDT; CDR2 reads YYEEEE. The CDR3 is made up of 14 amino acids. CDR3 protein: CASSSGWMNTEAFF. DNA for the CDR3: TGTGCCAGCAGCAGCGGCTGGATGAACACTGAAGCTTTCTTT.

The gene calls are TRBV7-8 and TRBJ2-7; tentatively, D is TRBD2 (5 bases). The CDR3 is made up of 15 amino acids. The V end lost 2 bases, the J end lost 5 bases, and 16 bases lay between the germline ends. Germline CDR1 and CDR2: SGHVS and FQNEAQ. CDR3 in amino acids: CASSLPGRAGDEQYF. The CDR3 nucleotides are TGTGCCAGCAGCTTACCTGGACGGGCCGGGGACGAGCAGTACTTC.

The chain couples TRBV5-1 to TRBJ2-1; the match to TRBD2 covers 8 bases. With V trimmed by 3 bases and J by 5 bases, 13 bases remained unmatched. The CDR3 consists of 17 residues. Germline values: CDR1 SGHRS, CDR2 YFSETQ. The CDR3, as DNA: TGCGCCAGCAGCTCTACCGATGCGGGGGGTACACACAATGAGCAGTTCTTC. Amino acid sequence: CASSSTDAGGTHNEQFF.

This chain connects TRBV6-5 to TRBJ1-1; unclear D gene. Germline lookup yields CDR1 MNHEY and CDR2 SVGAGI. V lost 2 bases and J 4 bases, leaving 14 bases between the germline ends. The CDR3 runs to 15 residues. The DNA for the CDR3 is TGTGCCAGCAGTTACGCGAGGGCGGGCGGCACTGAAGCTTTCTTT. Residues: CASSYARAGGTEAFF.

CDR3 protein: CASSIGGLNTEAFF. In DNA form, the CDR3 reads TGTGCCAGTAGTATTGGGGGCCTGAACACTGAAGCTTTCTTT. The genes are TRBV19 and TRBJ1-1; possible D gene TRBD1, 6 bases. The V gene lost 3 bases and the J gene lost 0 bases, with 8 bases spanning the gap. Germline V lookup: CDR1 LNHDA, CDR2 SQIVND (reference sequence). This CDR3 region has 14 residues.

This chain connects TRBV19 to TRBJ1-6; 9 nucleotides agree with TRBD1. The CDR3 loop spans 17 amino acids. The V segment lost 5 bases and the J segment 0 bases; nucleotides outside the gene matches: 5. Germline lookup yields CDR1 LNHDA and CDR2 SQIVND (reference sequence). CDR3 protein: CASSSGTGSSYNSPLHF. In DNA, the CDR3 is TGTGCCAGTAGTTCCGGGACAGGGAGCTCCTATAATTCACCCCTCCACTTT.

V is TRBV19 and J is TRBJ2-1; 10 bases fit TRBD1. Unmatched junction bases numbered 10, after V lost 10 bases and J lost 7 bases. The CDR3 totals 14 residues. Germline V gene sequence: CDR1 LNHDA, CDR2 SQIVND (reference sequence). CDR3 DNA sequence: TGTGCCACCAGGGACAGGGGCATTGGAAATGAGCAGTTCTTC. The encoded protein is CATRDRGIGNEQFF.

This clone was found once. The V gene is TRBV10-3, the J gene TRBJ2-3; a weak D match, TRBD2 (5 bases). Germline lookup yields CDR1 ENHRY and CDR2 SYGVKD. Trimming removed 7 bases from V and 0 bases from J, with 11 bases in between. CDR3 length: 14 amino acids. CDR3 protein: CAIKDGVSTDTQYF. The DNA for the CDR3 is TGTGCCATCAAAGACGGGGTTAGCACAGATACGCAGTATTTT.

This clone appeared once. The chain couples TRBV5-8 to TRBJ1-4; 7 positions match TRBD1. Germline V gives CDR1 SGHTS, CDR2 YDEGEE. The CDR3 sequence is 16 residues long. The junction had 6 bases not matched to a gene; V was cut back by 1 base and J by 3 bases. The CDR3 sequence is CASSLRLGTANEKLFF. The CDR3 DNA reads TGTGCCAGCAGCTTGAGGCTAGGGACAGCTAATGAAAAACTGTTTTTT.

This clone was seen only once. The rearrangement joins TRBV11-3 to TRBJ2-4; 8 bases are a match to TRBD1. J lost 8 bases, V lost 3 bases, and 3 bases had no gene match. The CDR3 sequence is 13 residues long. Germline V gives CDR1 SGHNT, CDR2 YENEEA. This chain's CDR3 is CASSFAGGYIQYF. CDR3 nucleotides: TGTGCCAGCAGCTTTGCAGGGGGCTACATTCAGTACTTC.

The chain recombines TRBV5-1 with TRBJ1-2; D is unresolved. The ends were cut back, 6 bases at V and 2 bases at J, with 14 bases in the middle. CDR3 length: 14 amino acids. Germline CDR1 reads SGHRS; CDR2 reads YFSETQ. Here the CDR3 reads CASTHEGANYGYTF. CDR3 DNA: TGCGCCAGCACCCATGAGGGAGCAAACTATGGCTACACCTTC.

The rearrangement uses TRBV20-1 and TRBJ1-2, with D perhaps matching TRBD1 (6 bases). In germline, CDR1 is DFQATT, CDR2 SNEGSKA (reference sequence). V shed 3 bases and J shed 9 bases, with 11 bases lying between them. This CDR3 is 11 amino acids long. CDR3 bases: TGCAGTGCTAGGGGGGGGCGGAGCTACACCTTC. Translation: CSARGGRSYTF.

The gene calls are TRBV10-3 and TRBJ1-4; a weak D match, TRBD1 (5 bases). Trimming cost V 6 bases and J 7 bases, with 18 bases left between them. The CDR3 covers 15 residues. Germline CDR1 is ENHRY and CDR2 is SYGVKD. The CDR3 sequence: CAISSAGTAVEKLFF. CDR3 sequence (DNA): TGTGCCATCAGCTCCGCCGGGACTGCGGTTGAAAAACTGTTTTTT.